The 20 T cell receptor beta chains below all came from one sample that was sequenced in a study of blood T cell repertoires in COVID-19. Method: immunoSEQ multiplex PCR; TCRdb's copy keeps in-frame clones and lacks some. The table lists about 170,000 clones, about 86% of them singletons, with 11% in the top ten. Sequences were obtained from peripheral blood. All receptors derive from a woman aged 55 to 70 with COVID-19, enrolled during active disease.

The chain uses TRBV10-3 and TRBJ2-1; 8 bases agree with TRBD2. The CDR3 is made up of 15 amino acids. With V trimmed by 5 bases and J by 7 bases, 10 bases remained unmatched. Per germline, CDR1 ENHRY and CDR2 SYGVKD. CDR3 sequence: CAISRRREGKNEQFF. CDR3 coding DNA: TGTGCCATCAGTAGGCGTCGGGAGGGGAAAAATGAGCAGTTCTTC.

This chain joins TRBV19 and TRBJ2-7; D possibly corresponds to TRBD1 (6 bases). Germline V gene lookup returns CDR1 LNHDA and CDR2 SQIVND (reference sequence). The CDR3 is made up of 16 amino acids. V lost 3 bases and J lost 4, with 19 bases in between. The CDR3 sequence: CASSIKGQGFLYEQYF. CDR3 DNA sequence: TGTGCCAGTAGTATCAAGGGACAAGGGTTTTTATACGAGCAGTACTTC.

This chain joins TRBV6-1 and TRBJ2-7; 8 nucleotides line up with TRBD2. V gave up 2 bases and J gave up 3 bases; unmatched junction bases: 3. The CDR3 is 14 residues long. Germline values: CDR1 MNHNS, CDR2 SASEGT. CDR3 amino acids: CASSESAGGYEQYF. The CDR3 DNA reads TGTGCCAGCAGTGAATCCGCGGGAGGCTACGAGCAGTACTTC.

The V gene is TRBV6-5, the J gene TRBJ1-6; D unclear. V lost 7 bases and J lost 0, with 7 bases in between. Per germline, CDR1 MNHEY and CDR2 SVGAGI. CDR3 length: 14 amino acids. CDR3 nucleotides: TGTGCCAGCAAGAGAAGCTCCTATAATTCACCCCTCCACTTT. This sequence encodes CASKRSSYNSPLHF.

The chain has TRBV24-1 and TRBJ2-2, with 9 positions matching TRBD2. V shed 2 bases, J shed 6 bases, and the junction held 6 bases outside the gene matches. In germline, CDR1 is KGHDR, CDR2 SFDVKD. The CDR3 length is 16 residues. The CDR3 sequence: CATSDWGSGGPGELFF. DNA for the CDR3: TGTGCCACCAGTGATTGGGGTAGCGGGGGCCCCGGGGAGCTGTTTTTT.

The chain employs TRBV5-1 and TRBJ2-5; 8 bases agree with TRBD2. J was trimmed by 1 base and V by 1 base; bases with no gene match: 3. The CDR3 totals 15 residues. Germline-derived CDR1 and CDR2 are SGHRS and YFSETQ. CDR3 sequence (DNA): TGCGCCAGCAGCTTGCTAGCGGGCCCCCAAGAGACCCAGTACTTC. Translating gives CASSLLAGPQETQYF.

The chain combines TRBV6-5 with TRBJ1-1, with D unclear. CDR1 is MNHEY and CDR2 is SVGAGI in the germline V gene. The V gene lost 2 bases and the J gene lost 4 bases, with 11 bases spanning the gap. This CDR3 is 14 amino acids long. For the CDR3, the DNA is TGTGCCAGCAGTTACAGGCACCCGGGCACTGAAGCTTTCTTT. It yields the protein CASSYRHPGTEAFF.

This chain uses TRBV14 with TRBJ2-1; TRBD2 matches 11 bases. V dropped 4 bases and J dropped 4; count of bases not matched to a gene: 6. The CDR3 length is 16 residues. Germline-derived CDR1 and CDR2 are SGHDN and FVKESK. CDR3 coding DNA: TGTGCCAGCAGCCTGAGGACTAGCGGGCGGTACAATGAGCAGTTCTTC. It is translated as CASSLRTSGRYNEQFF.

This clone was detected only once. The chain couples TRBV20-1 to TRBJ1-2; TRBD1 is a possible D gene (6 bases). This CDR3 contains 9 residues. Germline CDR1 reads DFQATT; CDR2 reads SNEGSKA (reference sequence). The CDR3 DNA reads as TGCAGACCGACAGGTTCCTACACCTTC. Protein: CRPTGSYTF.

The chain has TRBV19 and TRBJ2-3; D is perhaps TRBD2 (5 bases). The CDR3 totals 16 residues. The germline CDR1 and CDR2 sequences are LNHDA and SQIVND (reference sequence). With 7 bases removed from V and 2 bases from J, the gap between germline ends came to 19 bases. CDR3 sequence reads: CASKPSGRDYTDTQYF. The DNA for the CDR3 is TGTGCCAGTAAGCCTTCGGGGAGAGACTACACAGATACGCAGTATTTT.

This sequence joins TRBV19 and TRBJ1-2; 9 positions agree with TRBD1. There are 15 residues in the CDR3. CDR1 is LNHDA and CDR2 is SQIVND in the germline V gene (reference sequence). V shed 1 base and J 4 bases; nucleotides not matched to a gene: 4. This CDR3 reads CASSIGGQGGYGYTF. The CDR3 DNA reads TGTGCCAGTAGTATAGGGGGACAGGGAGGCTATGGCTACACCTTC.

The chain joins TRBV7-2 to TRBJ2-7; 10 bases agree with TRBD2. The CDR3 is 15 amino acids. Germline loops: CDR1 SGHTA, CDR2 FQGNSA. V trimming: 5 bases; J trimming: 0 bases; junction bases outside the gene matches: 4. The CDR3 spells CASSLGLAVSYEQYF. The CDR3 bases are TGTGCCAGCAGCCTCGGACTAGCGGTCTCCTACGAGCAGTACTTC.

This chain connects TRBV19 to TRBJ2-5; TRBD1 matches at 7 bases. The CDR3 length is 22 residues. J lost 5 bases, V lost 4 bases, and 31 bases had no gene match. Germline loops: CDR1 LNHDA, CDR2 SQIVND (reference sequence). The CDR3 sequence: CASSRGDRVGNLVLSLGETQYF. The CDR3 region has the DNA TGTGCCAGTAGTAGGGGTGACAGGGTAGGAAATTTGGTCTTGAGTCTCGGGGAGACCCAGTACTTC.

The chain couples TRBV12-5 to TRBJ2-7, with a tentative D call TRBD2 (6 bases). Trimming shortened V by 3 bases and J by 5 bases, and 11 bases separated the two germline ends. CDR3 size: 13 residues. Looked up from germline, CDR1 is LGHNT and CDR2 is FRNRAP. The CDR3 spells CASGFPGRDEQYF. DNA of the CDR3: TGTGCTAGTGGTTTCCCCGGGAGAGACGAGCAGTACTTC.

This chain joins TRBV6-1 and TRBJ2-3; 11 nucleotides match TRBD2. CDR1 MNHNS and CDR2 SASEGT come from the germline V gene. The CDR3 is made up of 16 amino acids. The trim removed 4 bases at V and 6 bases at J, leaving 9 bases unmatched. CDR3 bases: TGTGCCAGCAGTGCATTAGCGGGAGGGCCCCCGGATACGCAGTATTTT. Translated, it gives CASSALAGGPPDTQYF.

The chain employs TRBV7-6 and TRBJ1-6, with D possibly being TRBD1 (5 bases). Germline assignment: CDR1 SGHVS and CDR2 FNYEAQ. This CDR3 is built from 15 residues. With 5 bases removed from V and 7 bases from J, the gap between germline ends came to 15 bases. The CDR3 loop is CASSVTVGGNSPLHF. CDR3 nucleotide sequence: TGTGCCAGCAGCGTGACAGTGGGAGGGAATTCACCCCTCCACTTT.

This rearrangement joins TRBV9 to TRBJ2-1; a possible D gene is TRBD2 (6 bases). Germline CDR1 SGDLS, CDR2 YYNGEE. V was pared by 4 bases and J by 5 bases, with 25 bases between. The CDR3 runs to 18 residues. The CDR3 spells CASSPQAPEGSRHNEQFF. In DNA, the CDR3 is TGTGCCAGCAGCCCCCAAGCACCGGAGGGTAGCAGGCACAATGAGCAGTTCTTC. The variable domain in full, with the rest retrieved from reference TRBV9 and TRBJ2-1, is DSGVTQTPKHLITATGQRVTLRCSPRSGDLSVYWYQQSLDQGLQFLIQYYNGEERAKGNILERFSAQQFPDLHSELNLSSLELGDSALYFCASSPQAPEGSRHNEQFFGPGTRLTVL.

The chain combines TRBV18 with TRBJ1-3; D is ambiguous. The CDR3 runs to 14 residues. Germline loops: CDR1 KGHSH, CDR2 LQKENI. V was clipped by 2 bases and J by 4 bases, with 9 bases between them. CDR3 coding DNA: TGTGCCAGCTCACCAGGGAGGTCGGGAAACACCATATATTTT. It translates to CASSPGRSGNTIYF.

This rearrangement joins TRBV19 to TRBJ1-4, with D perhaps matching TRBD1 (6 bases). V lost 8 bases and J lost 3, with 16 bases in between. The CDR3 is 15 amino acids. Germline-derived CDR1 and CDR2 are LNHDA and SQIVND (reference sequence). The CDR3 bases are TGTGCCAGTCGGCAGGGGCCCCTTTCTAATGAAAAACTGTTTTTT. Protein sequence: CASRQGPLSNEKLFF.

The chain joins TRBV6-6 to TRBJ2-1; 8 nucleotides match TRBD1. This CDR3 spans 15 amino acids. Germline CDR1 MNHNY, CDR2 SVGAGI (reference sequence). V shed 4 bases and J 5 bases; nucleotides not matched to a gene: 7. The CDR3 bases are TGTGCCAGCAGTTTGACAGGGGTGGGTAACAATGAGCAGTTCTTC. It is translated as CASSLTGVGNNEQFF.